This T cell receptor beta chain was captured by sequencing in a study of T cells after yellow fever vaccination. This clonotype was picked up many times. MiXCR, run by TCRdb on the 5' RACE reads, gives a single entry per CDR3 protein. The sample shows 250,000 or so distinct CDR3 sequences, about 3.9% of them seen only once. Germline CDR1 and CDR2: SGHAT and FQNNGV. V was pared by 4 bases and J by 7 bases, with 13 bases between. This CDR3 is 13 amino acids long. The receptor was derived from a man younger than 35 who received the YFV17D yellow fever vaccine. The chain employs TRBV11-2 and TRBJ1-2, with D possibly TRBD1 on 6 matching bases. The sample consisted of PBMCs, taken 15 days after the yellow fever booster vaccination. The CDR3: CASSSGTGSGYTF. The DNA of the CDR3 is TGTGCCAGCAGCTCCGGAACAGGGTCTGGCTACACCTTC. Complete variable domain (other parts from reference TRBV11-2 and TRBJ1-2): EAGVAQSPRYKIIEKRQSVAFWCNPISGHATLYWYQQILGQGPKLLIQFQNNGVVDDSQLPKDRFSAERLKGVDSTLKIQPAKLEDSAVYLCASSSGTGSGYTFGSGTRLTVV.